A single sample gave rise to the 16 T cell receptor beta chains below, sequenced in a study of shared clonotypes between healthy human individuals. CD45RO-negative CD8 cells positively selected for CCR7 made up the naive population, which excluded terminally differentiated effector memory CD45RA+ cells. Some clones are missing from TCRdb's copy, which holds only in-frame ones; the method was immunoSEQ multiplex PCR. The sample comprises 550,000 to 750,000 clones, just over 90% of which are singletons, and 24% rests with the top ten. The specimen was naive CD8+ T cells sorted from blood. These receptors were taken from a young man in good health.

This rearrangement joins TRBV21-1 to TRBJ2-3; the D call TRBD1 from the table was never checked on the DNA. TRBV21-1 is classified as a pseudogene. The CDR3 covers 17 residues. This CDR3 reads CASSKGMDRAQTDTQYF. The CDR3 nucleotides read TGTGCCAGCAGCAAAGGAATGGACAGGGCCCAAACAGATACGCAGTATTTT.

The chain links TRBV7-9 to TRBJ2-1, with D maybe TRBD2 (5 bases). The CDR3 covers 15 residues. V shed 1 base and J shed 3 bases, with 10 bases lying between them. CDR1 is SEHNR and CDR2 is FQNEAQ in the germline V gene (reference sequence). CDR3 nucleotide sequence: TGTGCCAGCAGCTTAGGAGGGCAACTCTACAATGAGCAGTTCTTC. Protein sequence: CASSLGGQLYNEQFF.

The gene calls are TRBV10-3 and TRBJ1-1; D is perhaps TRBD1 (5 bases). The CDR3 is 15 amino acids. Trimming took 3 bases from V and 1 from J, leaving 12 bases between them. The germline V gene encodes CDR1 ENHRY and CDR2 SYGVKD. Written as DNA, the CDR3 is TGTGCCATCAGTGATTTTGGGGACCAGAACACTGAAGCTTTCTTT. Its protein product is CAISDFGDQNTEAFF.

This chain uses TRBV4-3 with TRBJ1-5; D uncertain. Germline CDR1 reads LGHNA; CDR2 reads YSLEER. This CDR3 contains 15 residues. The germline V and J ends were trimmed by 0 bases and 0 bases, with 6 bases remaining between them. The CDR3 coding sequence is TGCGCCAGCAGCCAAGATGCCTATAGCAATCAGCCCCAGCATTTT. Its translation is CASSQDAYSNQPQHF.

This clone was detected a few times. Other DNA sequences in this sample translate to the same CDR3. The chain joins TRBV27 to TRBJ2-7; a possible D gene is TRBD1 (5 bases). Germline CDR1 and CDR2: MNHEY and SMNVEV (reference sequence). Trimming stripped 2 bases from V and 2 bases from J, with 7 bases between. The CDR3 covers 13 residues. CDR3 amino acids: CASSLGRAYEQYF. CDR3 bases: TGTGCCAGCAGTTTAGGCAGGGCCTACGAGCAGTACTTC.

The CDR3 nucleotides are TGTGCCAGCGGGGCTAGCGGTACGAGCGACGAGCAGTACTTC. It is translated as CASGASGTSDEQYF. The chain couples TRBV6-1 to TRBJ2-7; 7 bases align to TRBD2. CDR3 size: 14 residues. The trim removed 8 bases at V and 5 bases at J, leaving 12 bases unmatched. Germline V gene lookup returns CDR1 MNHNS and CDR2 SASEGT.

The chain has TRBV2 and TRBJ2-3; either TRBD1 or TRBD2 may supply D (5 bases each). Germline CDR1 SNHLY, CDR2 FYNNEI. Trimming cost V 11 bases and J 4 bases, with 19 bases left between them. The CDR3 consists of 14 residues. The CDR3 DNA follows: TGTGCCGCTCCCGGGACCGGAAGACCAGATACGCAGTATTTT. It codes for CAAPGTGRPDTQYF.

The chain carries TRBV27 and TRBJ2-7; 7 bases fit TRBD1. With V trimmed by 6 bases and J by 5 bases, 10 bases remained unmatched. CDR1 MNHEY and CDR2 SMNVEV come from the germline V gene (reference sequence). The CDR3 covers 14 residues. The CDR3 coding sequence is TGTGCCAGCAGCAGAGACAGGGAACCCCACGAGCAGTACTTC. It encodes CASSRDREPHEQYF.

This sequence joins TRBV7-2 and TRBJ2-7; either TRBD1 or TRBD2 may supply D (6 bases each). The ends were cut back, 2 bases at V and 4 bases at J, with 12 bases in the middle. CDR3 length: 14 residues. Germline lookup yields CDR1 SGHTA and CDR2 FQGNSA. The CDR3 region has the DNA TGTGCCAGCAGCTTATCGGGGGCCTCTTACGAGCAGTACTTC. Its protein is CASSLSGASYEQYF.

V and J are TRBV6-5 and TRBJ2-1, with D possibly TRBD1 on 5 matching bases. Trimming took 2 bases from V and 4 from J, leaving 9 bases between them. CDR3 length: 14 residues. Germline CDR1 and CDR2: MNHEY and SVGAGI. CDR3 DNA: TGTGCCAGCAGTTACCGCAGGGATTACAATGAGCAGTTCTTC. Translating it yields CASSYRRDYNEQFF.

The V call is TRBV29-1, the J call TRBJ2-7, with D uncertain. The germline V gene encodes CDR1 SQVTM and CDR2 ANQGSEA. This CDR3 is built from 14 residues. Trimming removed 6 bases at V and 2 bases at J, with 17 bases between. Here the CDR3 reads CSVGRVGIAYEQYF. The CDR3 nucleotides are TGCAGCGTCGGTAGAGTGGGGATCGCCTACGAGCAGTACTTC.

CDR3 coding DNA: TGCGCCAGCAGCTTCGGGACTAGCGGGGGTGAGAACACCGGGGAGCTGTTTTTT. This translates into CASSFGTSGGENTGELFF. The chain couples TRBV5-1 to TRBJ2-2; TRBD2 matches at 14 bases. This CDR3 region has 18 residues. Trimming cost V 2 bases and J 1 base; bases outside gene matches: 4. Germline V lookup: CDR1 SGHRS, CDR2 YFSETQ.

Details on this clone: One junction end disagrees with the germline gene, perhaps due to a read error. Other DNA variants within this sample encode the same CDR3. The CDR3 spells CASSLTGNEQFF. The CDR3 DNA sequence: TGTGCCAGCAGTCTGACAGGGAATGAACAGTTCTTC. The chain links TRBV6-5 to TRBJ2-1; 7 bases are a match to TRBD1. The CDR3 is made up of 12 amino acids. Germline values: CDR1 MNHEY, CDR2 SVGAGI.

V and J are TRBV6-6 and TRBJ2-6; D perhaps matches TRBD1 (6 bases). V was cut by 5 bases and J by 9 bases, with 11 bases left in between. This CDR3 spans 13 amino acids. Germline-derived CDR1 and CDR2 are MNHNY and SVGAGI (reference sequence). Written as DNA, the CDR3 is TGTGCCAGCAGTCCCACAGGGATCAACGTCCTGACTTTC. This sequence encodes CASSPTGINVLTF.

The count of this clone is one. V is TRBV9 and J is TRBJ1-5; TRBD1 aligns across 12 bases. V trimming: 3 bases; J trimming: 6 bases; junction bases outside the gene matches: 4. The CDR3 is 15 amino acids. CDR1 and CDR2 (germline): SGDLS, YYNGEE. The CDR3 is CASSEGTGGGQPQHF. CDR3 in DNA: TGTGCCAGCAGCGAGGGGACAGGGGGCGGTCAGCCCCAGCATTTT.

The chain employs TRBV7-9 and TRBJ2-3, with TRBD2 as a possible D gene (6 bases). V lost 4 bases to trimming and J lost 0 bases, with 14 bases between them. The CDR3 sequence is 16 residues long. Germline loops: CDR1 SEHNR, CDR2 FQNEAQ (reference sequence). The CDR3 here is CASSYRGRTSTDTQYF. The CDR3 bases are TGTGCCAGCAGCTACCGGGGGAGAACAAGCACAGATACGCAGTATTTT.